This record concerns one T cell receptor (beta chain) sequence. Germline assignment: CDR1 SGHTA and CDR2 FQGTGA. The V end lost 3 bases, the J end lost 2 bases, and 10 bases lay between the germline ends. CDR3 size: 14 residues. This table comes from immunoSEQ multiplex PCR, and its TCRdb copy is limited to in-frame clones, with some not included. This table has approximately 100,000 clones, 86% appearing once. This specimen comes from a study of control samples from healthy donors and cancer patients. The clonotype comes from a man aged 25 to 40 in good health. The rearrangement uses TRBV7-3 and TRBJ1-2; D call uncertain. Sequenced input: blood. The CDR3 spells CASSFTAGNYGYTF. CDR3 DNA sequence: TGTGCCAGCAGCTTCACAGCCGGCAACTATGGCTACACCTTC.